The 13 T cell receptor beta chains reported below all come from one sample, sequenced in a study of blood T cell repertoires in COVID-19 (dated by TCRdb to 2020 to 2021). Libraries were built with the immunoSEQ multiplex PCR assay. TCRdb's version of the immuneACCESS table is confined to in-frame rearrangements and falls short of the full clone set. An unresolved V gene accounts for under half of the shortfall where checked; the remainder is of unknown origin. For this sample there are over 300,000 clones; around 92% appear just once. Approximately 6.5% of the sample is in the top ten clones. The specimen was peripheral blood. The receptors shown here come from a man younger than 35 who had recovered from COVID-19.

This sequence joins TRBV7-3 and TRBJ2-4; 9 nucleotides match TRBD1. This CDR3 is built from 15 residues. The ends lost 5 bases at V and 6 bases at J; junction bases unmatched: 8. Germline CDR1 is SGHTA and CDR2 is FQGTGA. The CDR3 sequence: CASSPGQGGGNIQYF. As DNA, the CDR3 is TGTGCCAGCAGCCCGGGACAGGGAGGGGGAAACATTCAGTACTTC. The whole variable domain, remainder taken from reference TRBV7-3 and TRBJ2-4, is GAGVSQTPSNKVTEKGKYVELRCDPISGHTALYWYRQSLGQGPEFLIYFQGTGAADDSGLPNDRFFAVRPEGSVSTLKIQRTERGDSAVYLCASSPGQGGGNIQYFGAGTRLSVL.

This clone appeared a single time. The chain employs TRBV6-5 and TRBJ1-1; TRBD1 is a possible D gene (5 bases). The V gene's germline CDR1 is MNHEY and CDR2 SVGAGI. The V end lost 2 bases, the J end lost 9 bases, and 10 bases lay between the germline ends. This CDR3 spans 12 amino acids. CDR3 DNA: TGTGCCAGCAGTTACGGGGCAGATAAAGCTTTCTTT. As protein: CASSYGADKAFF.

V gene TRBV19 combines with J gene TRBJ2-3; 8 bases align to TRBD2. The V segment lost 3 bases and the J segment 5 bases; nucleotides outside the gene matches: 13. Per the germline V gene, CDR1 is LNHDA and CDR2 is SQIVND (reference sequence). This CDR3 has 17 amino acids. The CDR3 DNA reads TGTGCCAGTAGTATCTCACAAGCGGGAGTGGCGAGAGATACGCAGTATTTT. Its translation is CASSISQAGVARDTQYF. Drawing the rest from reference TRBV19 and TRBJ2-3, the complete variable domain is DGGITQSPKYLFRKEGQNVTLSCEQNLNHDAMYWYRQDPGQGLRLIYYSQIVNDFQKGDIAEGYSVSREKKESFPLTVTSAQKNPTAFYLCASSISQAGVARDTQYFGPGTRLTVL.

This sequence joins TRBV19 and TRBJ2-7, with 8 bases fitting TRBD1. With 6 bases clipped from V and 3 bases from J, the junction kept 7 bases outside the gene matches. The germline V gene has CDR1 LNHDA and CDR2 SQIVND (reference sequence). The CDR3 length is 14 residues. The CDR3, as DNA: TGTGCCAGTAGCTCGGACAGGGTCGGCTACGAGCAGTACTTC. It is translated as CASSSDRVGYEQYF.

This chain links TRBV6-6 with TRBJ1-3, with 7 bases fitting TRBD1. The J segment lost 0 bases and the V segment lost 10 bases, leaving 12 bases of the junction unmatched. Germline CDR1 is MNHNY and CDR2 is SVGAGI (reference sequence). This CDR3 has 16 residues. This chain's CDR3 is CATTKGDSLSGNTIYF. DNA of the CDR3: TGTGCCACTACGAAAGGGGACAGCCTCTCTGGAAACACCATATATTTT.

The genes are TRBV6-5 and TRBJ1-2; unclear D gene. Germline loops: CDR1 MNHEY, CDR2 SVGAGI. Trimming took off 4 bases at V and 8 bases at J, with 23 bases between the two ends. This CDR3 region has 16 residues. The CDR3 sequence: CASSFTPLAGERGYTF. In DNA, the CDR3 is TGTGCCAGCAGTTTCACCCCTCTAGCTGGGGAGAGGGGCTACACCTTC.

V usage is TRBV29-1 and J usage is TRBJ2-1, with D perhaps matching TRBD1 (5 bases). Germline CDR1 is SQVTM and CDR2 is ANQGSEA. The V and J ends lost 1 base and 0 bases respectively, with 10 bases between them. The CDR3 is 15 residues long. CDR3 residues: CSVEGQRSSYNEQFF. The CDR3 DNA sequence: TGCAGCGTTGAAGGACAGAGAAGCTCCTACAATGAGCAGTTCTTC.

V gene TRBV18 combines with J gene TRBJ2-3; the D gene is possibly TRBD2 (5 bases). This CDR3 spans 16 amino acids. The V end lost 0 bases, the J end lost 3 bases, and 13 bases lay between the germline ends. Germline values: CDR1 KGHSH, CDR2 LQKENI. The DNA of the CDR3 is TGTGCCAGCTCACCACCTAGCGCCGGAGGAACAGATACGCAGTATTTT. It yields the protein CASSPPSAGGTDTQYF.

This clone was observed once. V usage is TRBV2 and J usage is TRBJ1-2; D is undetermined. Germline V lookup: CDR1 SNHLY, CDR2 FYNNEI. V lost 7 bases and J lost 1, with 13 bases in between. The CDR3 is 14 residues long. CDR3 protein: CASTGITLNYGYTF. CDR3 DNA sequence: TGTGCCAGCACGGGAATAACGCTTAACTATGGCTACACCTTC.

This rearrangement joins TRBV10-3 to TRBJ1-2; 7 bases agree with TRBD1. This CDR3 has 15 residues. The V gene end was trimmed by 6 bases and the J gene end by 0 bases; junction bases not matched to a gene: 7. Looked up from germline, CDR1 is ENHRY and CDR2 is SYGVKD. In DNA form, the CDR3 reads TGTGCCATCAGGGACAGGTCCCTCCCTAACTATGGCTACACCTTC. Its protein product is CAIRDRSLPNYGYTF.

This clone was seen more than once but under ten times. The V gene is TRBV28, the J gene TRBJ2-7, with D tentatively TRBD1 (5 bases). Trimming stripped 7 bases from V and 3 bases from J, with 25 bases between. Germline assignment: CDR1 MDHEN and CDR2 SYDVKM. The CDR3 covers 17 residues. The CDR3 DNA reads TGTGCCAGCATTAGTATAAATGGACCAGGGTCAGGCTACGAGCAGTACTTC. It encodes CASISINGPGSGYEQYF.

The V call is TRBV5-4, the J call TRBJ1-2; D unresolved. V was shortened by 0 bases and J by 8 bases, with 11 bases between the two germline ends. The germline CDR1 and CDR2 sequences are SGHNT and YYREEE (reference sequence). CDR3 length: 13 amino acids. The CDR3 here is CASSLDRVFGYTF. CDR3 in DNA: TGTGCCAGCAGCTTGGACCGGGTCTTCGGCTACACCTTC.

This chain connects TRBV19 to TRBJ1-1; D unclear. The germline V and J ends were trimmed by 5 bases and 4 bases, with 17 bases remaining between them. Looked up from germline, CDR1 is LNHDA and CDR2 is SQIVND (reference sequence). This CDR3 is 15 amino acids long. The CDR3 bases are TGTGCCAGTAGTCCCCTCCAGCCTGGGAGCACTGAAGCTTTCTTT. Protein sequence: CASSPLQPGSTEAFF.